This T cell receptor beta chain was sequenced for a study of Ad26.COV2.S vaccination and SARS-CoV-2 variants. Study details: Ad26.COV2.S was injected intramuscularly once or twice, 56 days apart.

Regarding treatment: roughly 19 received Ad26.COV2.S at low or high dose, single or two shots; roughly 5 received placebo; per-sample allocation not given. Vaccine and placebo recipients were sampled on day 63 after the first injection. The protocol was immunoSEQ multiplex PCR, while the TCRdb copy is restricted to in-frame clones and leaves out a portion. Of about 350,000 clones listed, roughly 90% are singletons. Sequencing used peripheral blood, obtained in a trial of Ad26.COV2.S vaccine versus placebo. The TCR was taken from a person aged 18-65 years who received the Ad26.COV2.S COVID-19 vaccine or a placebo.

The chain's CDR3 is CASSGGTGGVYEQYF. Here the CDR3 DNA reads TGCGCCAGCAGCGGTGGGACAGGGGGAGTCTACGAGCAGTACTTC. V and J are TRBV5-1 and TRBJ2-7; TRBD1 matches at 11 bases. V lost 4 bases to trimming and J lost 3 bases; unmatched junction nucleotides: 6. The CDR3 has 15 residues. Germline loops: CDR1 SGHRS, CDR2 YFSETQ.